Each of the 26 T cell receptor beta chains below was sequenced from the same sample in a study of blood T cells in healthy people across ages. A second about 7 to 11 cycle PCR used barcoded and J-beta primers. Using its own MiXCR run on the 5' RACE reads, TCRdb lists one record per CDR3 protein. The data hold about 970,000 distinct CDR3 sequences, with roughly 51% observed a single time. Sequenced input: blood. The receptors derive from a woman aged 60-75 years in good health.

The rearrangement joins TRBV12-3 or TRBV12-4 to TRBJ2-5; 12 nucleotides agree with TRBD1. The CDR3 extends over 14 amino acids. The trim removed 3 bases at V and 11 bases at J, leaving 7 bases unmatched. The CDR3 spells CASSLGQGAVKQYF. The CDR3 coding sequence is TGTGCCAGCAGTTTGGGACAGGGGGCGGTTAAGCAGTACTTC.

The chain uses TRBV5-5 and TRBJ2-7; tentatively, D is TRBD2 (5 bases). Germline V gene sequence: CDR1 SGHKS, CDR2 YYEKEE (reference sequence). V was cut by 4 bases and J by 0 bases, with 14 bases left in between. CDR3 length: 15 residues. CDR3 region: CASSQSGFSSYEQYF. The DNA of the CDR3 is TGTGCCAGCAGCCAGAGCGGATTCAGCTCCTACGAGCAGTACTTC.

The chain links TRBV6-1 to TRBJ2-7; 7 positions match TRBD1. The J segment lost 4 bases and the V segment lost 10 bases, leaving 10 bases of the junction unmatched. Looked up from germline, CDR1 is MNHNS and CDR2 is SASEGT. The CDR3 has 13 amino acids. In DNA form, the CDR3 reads TGTGCCACTCGACAGGGCCCAGGTTACGAGCAGTACTTC. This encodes CATRQGPGYEQYF.

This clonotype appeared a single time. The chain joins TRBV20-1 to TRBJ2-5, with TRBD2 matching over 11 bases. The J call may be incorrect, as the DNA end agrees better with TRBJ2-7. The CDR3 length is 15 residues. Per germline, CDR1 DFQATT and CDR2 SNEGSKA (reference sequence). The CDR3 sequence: CSASRPLAGDDEQYF. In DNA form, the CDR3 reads TGCAGTGCTTCTAGGCCACTAGCGGGAGACGACGAGCAGTACTTC.

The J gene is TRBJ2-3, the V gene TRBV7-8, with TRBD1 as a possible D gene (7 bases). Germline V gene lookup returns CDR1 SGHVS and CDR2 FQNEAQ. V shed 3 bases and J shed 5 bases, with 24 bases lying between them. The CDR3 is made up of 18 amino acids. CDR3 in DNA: TGTGCCAGCAGCTTGAGGAGGGTTTGGACCCAGGGGGGAGATACGCAGTATTTT. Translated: CASSLRRVWTQGGDTQYF.

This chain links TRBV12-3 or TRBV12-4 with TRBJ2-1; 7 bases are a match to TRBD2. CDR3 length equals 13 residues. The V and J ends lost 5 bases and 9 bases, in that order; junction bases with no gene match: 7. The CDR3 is CASSLIAGGEQFF. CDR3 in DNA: TGTGCCAGCAGTCTGATAGCGGGTGGTGAGCAGTTCTTC.

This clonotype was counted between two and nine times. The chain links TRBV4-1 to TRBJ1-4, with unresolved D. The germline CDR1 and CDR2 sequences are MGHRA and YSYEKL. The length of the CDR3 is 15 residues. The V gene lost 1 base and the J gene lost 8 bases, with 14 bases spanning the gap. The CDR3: CASSQVSSKYEKLFF. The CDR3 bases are TGCGCCAGCAGCCAAGTTTCCAGCAAGTACGAAAAACTGTTTTTT.

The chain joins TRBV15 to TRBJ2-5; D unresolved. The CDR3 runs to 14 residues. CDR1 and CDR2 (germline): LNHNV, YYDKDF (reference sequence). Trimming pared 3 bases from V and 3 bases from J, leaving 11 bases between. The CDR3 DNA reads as TGTGCCACCAGCAGCTCAGAAGTAAAAGAGACCCAGTACTTC. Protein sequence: CATSSSEVKETQYF.

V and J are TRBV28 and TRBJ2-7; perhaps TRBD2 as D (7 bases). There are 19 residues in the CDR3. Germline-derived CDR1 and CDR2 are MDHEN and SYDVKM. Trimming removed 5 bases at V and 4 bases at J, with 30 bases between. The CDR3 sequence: CASSGTDSYSRVGGYEQYF. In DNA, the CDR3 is TGTGCCAGCAGTGGAACGGACAGTTATAGTCGGGTGGGAGGGTACGAGCAGTACTTC. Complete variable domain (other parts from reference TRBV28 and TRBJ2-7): DVKVTQSSRYLVKRTGEKVFLECVQDMDHENMFWYRQDPGLGLRLIYFSYDVKMKEKGDIPEGYSVSREKKERFSLILESASTNQTSMYLCASSGTDSYSRVGGYEQYFGPGTRLTVT.

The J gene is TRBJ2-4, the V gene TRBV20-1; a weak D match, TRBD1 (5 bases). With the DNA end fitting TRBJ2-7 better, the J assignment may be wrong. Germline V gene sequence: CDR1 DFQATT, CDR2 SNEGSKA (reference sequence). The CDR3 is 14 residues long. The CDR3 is CSAQDKDSTYEQYF. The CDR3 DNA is TGCAGTGCTCAAGATAAAGACAGCACCTACGAGCAGTACTTC.

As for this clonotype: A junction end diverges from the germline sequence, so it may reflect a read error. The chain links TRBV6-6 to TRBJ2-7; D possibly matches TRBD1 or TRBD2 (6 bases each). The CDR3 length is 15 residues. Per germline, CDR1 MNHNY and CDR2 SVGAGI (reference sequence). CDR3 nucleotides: TGTGCCGGCAGCGGACCGGGGGCCGGCTTCGACGAGCAGTACTTC. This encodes CAGSGPGAGFDEQYF.

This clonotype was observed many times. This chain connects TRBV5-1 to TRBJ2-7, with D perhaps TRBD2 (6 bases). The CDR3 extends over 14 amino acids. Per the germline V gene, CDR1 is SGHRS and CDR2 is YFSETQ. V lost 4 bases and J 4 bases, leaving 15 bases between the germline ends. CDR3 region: CASSDYGGVYEQYF. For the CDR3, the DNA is TGCGCCAGCAGCGACTACGGAGGGGTTTACGAGCAGTACTTC.

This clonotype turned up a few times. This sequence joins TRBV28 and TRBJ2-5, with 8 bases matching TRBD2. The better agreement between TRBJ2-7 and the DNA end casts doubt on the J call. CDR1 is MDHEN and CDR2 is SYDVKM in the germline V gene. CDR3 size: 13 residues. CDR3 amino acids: CASSRGLALEQYF. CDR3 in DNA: TGTGCCAGCAGCCGTGGACTAGCCCTCGAGCAGTACTTC.

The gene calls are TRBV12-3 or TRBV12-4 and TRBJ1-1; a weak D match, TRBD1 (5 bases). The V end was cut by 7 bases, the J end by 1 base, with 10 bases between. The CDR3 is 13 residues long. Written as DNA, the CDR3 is TGTGCCAGCAATTGGACACCGAACACTGAAGCTTTCTTT. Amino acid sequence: CASNWTPNTEAFF.

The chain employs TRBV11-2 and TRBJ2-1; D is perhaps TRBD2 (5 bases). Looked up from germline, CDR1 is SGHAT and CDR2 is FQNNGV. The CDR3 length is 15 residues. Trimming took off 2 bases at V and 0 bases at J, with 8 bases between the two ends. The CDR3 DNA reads TGTGCCAGCAGCTTATCCGGGGTCTCCTACAATGAGCAGTTCTTC. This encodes CASSLSGVSYNEQFF.

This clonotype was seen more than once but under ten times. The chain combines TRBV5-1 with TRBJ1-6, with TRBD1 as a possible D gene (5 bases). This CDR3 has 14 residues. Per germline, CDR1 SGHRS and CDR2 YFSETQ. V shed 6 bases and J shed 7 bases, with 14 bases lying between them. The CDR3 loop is CASTRDDVNSPLHF. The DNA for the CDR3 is TGCGCCAGCACCAGGGACGACGTCAATTCACCCCTCCACTTT.

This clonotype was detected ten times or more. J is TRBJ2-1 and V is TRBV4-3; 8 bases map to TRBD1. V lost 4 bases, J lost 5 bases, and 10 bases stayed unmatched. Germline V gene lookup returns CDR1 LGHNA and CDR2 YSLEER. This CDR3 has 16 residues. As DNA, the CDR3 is TGCGCCAGCAGCCCCGGACAGGGCCTATTAAACAATGAGCAGTTCTTC. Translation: CASSPGQGLLNNEQFF.

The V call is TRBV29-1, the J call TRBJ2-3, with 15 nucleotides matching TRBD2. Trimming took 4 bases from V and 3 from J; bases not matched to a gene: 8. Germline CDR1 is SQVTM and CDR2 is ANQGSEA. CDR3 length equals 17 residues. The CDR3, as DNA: TGCAGCGTTGCGGGACTAGCGGGAGGAGGGGGAACAGATACGCAGTATTTT. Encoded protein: CSVAGLAGGGGTDTQYF.

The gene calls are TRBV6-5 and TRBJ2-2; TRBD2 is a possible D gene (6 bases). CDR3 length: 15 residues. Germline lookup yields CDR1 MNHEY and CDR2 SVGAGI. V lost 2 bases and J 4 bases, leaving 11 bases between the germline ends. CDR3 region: CASSYPPRGTGELFF. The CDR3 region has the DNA TGTGCCAGCAGTTACCCACCGCGGGGCACCGGGGAGCTGTTTTTT.

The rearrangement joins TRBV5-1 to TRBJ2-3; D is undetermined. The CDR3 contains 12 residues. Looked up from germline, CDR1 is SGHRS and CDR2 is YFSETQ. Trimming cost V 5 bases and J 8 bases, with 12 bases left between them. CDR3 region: CASRTPPSTQYF. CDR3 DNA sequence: TGCGCCAGCAGGACCCCGCCGTCTACGCAGTATTTT.

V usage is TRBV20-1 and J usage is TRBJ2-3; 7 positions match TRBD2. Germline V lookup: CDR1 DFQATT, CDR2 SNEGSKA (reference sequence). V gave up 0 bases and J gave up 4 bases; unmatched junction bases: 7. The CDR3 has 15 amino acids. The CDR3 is CSARDGGGASDTQYF. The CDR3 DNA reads TGCAGTGCTAGAGATGGCGGGGGAGCCTCAGATACGCAGTATTTT.

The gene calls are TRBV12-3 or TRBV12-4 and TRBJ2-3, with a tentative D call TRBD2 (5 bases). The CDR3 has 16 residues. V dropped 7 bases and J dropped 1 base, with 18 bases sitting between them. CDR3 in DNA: TGTGCCAGCATCTGGGTTGGCGGACTGGGCACAGATACGCAGTATTTT. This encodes CASIWVGGLGTDTQYF.

In DNA, the CDR3 is TGTGCCAGCAGATCTCCGGGGGGCTATAATGAGCAGTTCTTC. It yields the protein CASRSPGGYNEQFF. The gene calls are TRBV11-2 and TRBJ2-1; D is perhaps TRBD2 (7 bases). The CDR3 is made up of 14 amino acids. V lost 6 bases and J 7 bases, leaving 16 bases between the germline ends. Germline V gives CDR1 SGHAT, CDR2 FQNNGV.

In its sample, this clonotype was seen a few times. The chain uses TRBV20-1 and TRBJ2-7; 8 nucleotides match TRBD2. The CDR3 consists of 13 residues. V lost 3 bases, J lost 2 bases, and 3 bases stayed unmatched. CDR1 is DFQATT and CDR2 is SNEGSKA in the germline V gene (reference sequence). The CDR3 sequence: CSARRGATYEQYF. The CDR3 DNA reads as TGCAGTGCTAGGCGGGGGGCCACCTACGAGCAGTACTTC.

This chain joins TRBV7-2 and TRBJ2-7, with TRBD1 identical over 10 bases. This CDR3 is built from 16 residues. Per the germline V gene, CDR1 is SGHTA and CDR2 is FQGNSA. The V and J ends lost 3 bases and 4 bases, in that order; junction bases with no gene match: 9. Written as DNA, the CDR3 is TGTGCCAGCAGCTTGGCCCGGACAGGGGGAACATACGAGCAGTACTTC. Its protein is CASSLARTGGTYEQYF.

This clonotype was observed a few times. The CDR3 DNA sequence: TGCAGTGCTATACGACAGGGTCCAAGCGACGAGCAGTACTTC. Protein sequence: CSAIRQGPSDEQYF. The chain links TRBV20-1 to TRBJ2-5; TRBD1 agrees at 7 bases. The DNA end lines up better with TRBJ2-7; the J call may be wrong. Germline assignment: CDR1 DFQATT and CDR2 SNEGSKA (reference sequence). This CDR3 has 14 amino acids.